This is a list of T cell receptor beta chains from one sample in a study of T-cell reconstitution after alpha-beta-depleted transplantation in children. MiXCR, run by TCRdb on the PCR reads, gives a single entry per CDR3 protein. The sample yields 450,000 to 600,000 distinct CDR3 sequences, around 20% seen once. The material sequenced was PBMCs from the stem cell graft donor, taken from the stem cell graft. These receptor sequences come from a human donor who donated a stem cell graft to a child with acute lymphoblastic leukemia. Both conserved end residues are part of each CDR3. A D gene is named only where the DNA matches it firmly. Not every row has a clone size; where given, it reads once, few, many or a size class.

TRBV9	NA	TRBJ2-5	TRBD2	TGTGCCAGCAGTTCCGCAGCGGGAGGGCCGTTGGAGACCCAGTACTTC	CASSSAAGGPLETQYF
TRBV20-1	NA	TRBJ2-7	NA	TGCGGTGCTAGAGGTTTTACGGAAACCTACGAGCAGTACTTC	CGARGFTETYEQYF
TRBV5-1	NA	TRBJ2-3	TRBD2	TGCGCCAGCAGCGATCCGGGGCTAGCGGGAGGAGATACGCAGTATTTT	CASSDPGLAGGDTQYF
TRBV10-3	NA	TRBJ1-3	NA	TGTGCCATCAGTGAGTCCTTCGCCGGCTCTGGAAACACCATATATTTT	CAISESFAGSGNTIYF
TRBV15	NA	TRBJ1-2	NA	TGTGCCACGGATTGGGACGTCGGAGGAGGCTACACCTTC	CATDWDVGGGYTF
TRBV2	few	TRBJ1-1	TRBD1	TGTGCCAGCAGGGACAGGGGGCTGTACACTGAAGCTTTCTTT	CASRDRGLYTEAFF
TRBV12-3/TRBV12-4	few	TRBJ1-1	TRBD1	TGTGCCAGCAGCGGCGGACAGGGGAGCATGAACACTGAAGCTTTCTTT	CASSGGQGSMNTEAFF
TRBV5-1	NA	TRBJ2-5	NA	TGCGCCAGCAGCGGACGGGAGAAGGTCGAACAGACCCAGTACTTC	CASSGREKVEQTQYF
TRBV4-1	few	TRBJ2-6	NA	TGCGCCAGCAGCCCCGGCACGTTGGCCTCTGGGGCCAACGTCCTGACTTTC	CASSPGTLASGANVLTF
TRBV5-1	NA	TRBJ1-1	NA	TGCGCCAGCAGCTTGGCCCTCTTGGAGGGGAACACTGAAGCTTTCTTT	CASSLALLEGNTEAFF
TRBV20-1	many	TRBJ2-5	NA	TGCAGTGCTAGAGAAGAGACCCAGTACTTC	CSAREETQYF
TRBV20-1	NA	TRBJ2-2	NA	TGCAGTGCGCTAAAATACAGCACCGGGGAGCTGTTTTTT	CSALKYSTGELFF
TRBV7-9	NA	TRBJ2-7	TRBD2	TGTGCCAGCGGGGATGGACTAGCGGTCTACGAGCAGTACTTC	CASGDGLAVYEQYF
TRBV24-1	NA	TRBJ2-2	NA	TGTGCCACCAGTGACGTGGGGAGGCCCGGGGAGCTGTTTTTT	CATSDVGRPGELFF
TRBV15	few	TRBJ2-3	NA	TGTGCCACCAGGAGGAGGGCGGCAGATACGCAGTATTTT	CATRRRAADTQYF
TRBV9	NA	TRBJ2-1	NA	TGTGCCAGCAGCGTAGATTGGGCGAGACCCGACAATGAGCAGTTCTTC	CASSVDWARPDNEQFF
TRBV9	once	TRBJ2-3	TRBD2	TGTGCCAGCAGCGTAGCGTGGCTAGCGGGCACAGATACGCAGTATTTT	CASSVAWLAGTDTQYF
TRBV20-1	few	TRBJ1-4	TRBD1	TGCAGTGCTAGAGCCCAGGGGGCTGTCGAAAAACTGTTTTTT	CSARAQGAVEKLFF
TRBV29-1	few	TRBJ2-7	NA	TGCAGCGTTGAAGATCTGGGCCAGGGCTACGAGCAGTACTTC	CSVEDLGQGYEQYF
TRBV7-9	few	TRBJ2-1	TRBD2	TGTGCCAGCAGTATACTAGCGGGAGTGGGAGGGGAGCAGTTCTTC	CASSILAGVGGEQFF
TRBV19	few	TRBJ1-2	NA	TGTGCCAGTACCACCTTCGCCGGAGCTAACTATGGCTACACCTTC	CASTTFAGANYGYTF
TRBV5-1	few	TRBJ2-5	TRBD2	TGCGCCAGCAGGGCTAGCGGGATCCAAGAGACCCAGTACTTC	CASRASGIQETQYF
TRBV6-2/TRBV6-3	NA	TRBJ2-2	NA	TGTGCCAGCAGTACCCCAGAGTACACCGGGGAGCTGTTTTTT	CASSTPEYTGELFF